The rows below give T cell receptor beta chains drawn from one sample of a study of cytotoxic CD8 clonotypes in ibrutinib-treated CLL. Repertoires were generated with immunoSEQ multiplex PCR, while TCRdb's copy carries only in-frame clones and drops some. Among about 69,000 clones listed, 80% were seen once. The sequenced sample was PBMCs, obtained at disease progression, from a patient treated with ibrutinib. The receptors originated from a human donor with chronic lymphocytic leukemia. Each CDR3 is given with its conserved first and last residue. A D gene is named only where the DNA matches it firmly. The size of a clone is reported for some rows only, either as once, few or many, or as a class for expanded clones.

J: TRBJ2-7
D: -
size: -
V: TRBV29-1
CDR3: CSVGDSGDYEQYF
DNA: TGCAGCGTTGGGGACTCGGGTGACTACGAGCAGTACTTC

J: TRBJ1-6
D: -
size: few
V: TRBV6-6
CDR3: CASSYMGGMGPLHF
DNA: TGTGCCAGCAGTTACATGGGAGGGATGGGTCCCCTCCACTTT

J: TRBJ2-3
D: -
size: few
V: TRBV7-9
CDR3: CAGSKGGIDTQYF
DNA: TGTGCCGGATCCAAGGGGGGGATAGATACGCAGTATTTT

J: TRBJ2-2
D: -
size: -
V: TRBV5-8
CDR3: CASSLQGNTGELFF
DNA: TGTGCCAGCAGCTTGCAGGGGAACACCGGGGAGCTGTTTTTT

J: TRBJ2-5
D: -
size: -
V: TRBV7-2
CDR3: CASSLAFGIIETQYF
DNA: TGTGCCAGCAGCTTAGCGTTTGGGATAATAGAGACCCAGTACTTC

J: TRBJ1-2
D: -
size: -
V: TRBV4-2
CDR3: CASSQEKGSPYGYTF
DNA: TGTGCCAGCAGCCAAGAAAAGGGATCCCCCTATGGCTACACCTTC

J: TRBJ2-7
D: TRBD2
size: -
V: TRBV5-4
CDR3: CASSLELASTYEQYF
DNA: TGTGCCAGCAGCTTGGAACTAGCGTCAACCTACGAGCAGTACTTC

J: TRBJ1-3
D: TRBD1
size: -
V: TRBV11-2
CDR3: CASSFTGGFGNTIYF
DNA: TGTGCCAGCAGCTTTACAGGGGGCTTCGGAAACACCATATATTTT

J: TRBJ2-3
D: TRBD1
size: -
V: TRBV5-1
CDR3: CASSGGQTSTDTQYF
DNA: TGCGCCAGCAGCGGGGGACAGACTAGCACAGATACGCAGTATTTT

J: TRBJ2-3
D: -
size: -
V: TRBV6-5
CDR3: CASSYSGAVSVYF
DNA: TGTGCCAGCAGTTACTCGGGGGCGGTTTCGGTGTATTTT

J: TRBJ2-2
D: -
size: -
V: TRBV5-1
CDR3: CASSLGSRSVAGELFF
DNA: TGCGCCAGCAGCTTGGGATCCCGGTCGGTTGCCGGGGAGCTGTTTTTT

J: TRBJ2-7
D: -
size: -
V: TRBV5-6
CDR3: CASSLNTAYEQYF
DNA: TGTGCCAGCAGCCTAAACACGGCCTACGAGCAGTACTTC

J: TRBJ1-5
D: TRBD1
size: few
V: TRBV27
CDR3: CASSSRTGNQPQHF
DNA: TGTGCCAGCAGTTCCCGGACAGGGAATCAGCCCCAGCATTTT

J: TRBJ1-6
D: -
size: -
V: TRBV7-9
CDR3: CASSPFPLSSYNSPLHF
DNA: TGTGCCAGCAGCCCCTTCCCACTGAGCTCCTATAATTCACCCCTCCACTTT

J: TRBJ1-1
D: -
size: -
V: TRBV7-8
CDR3: CASSLTANTEAFF
DNA: TGTGCCAGCAGCCTGACAGCGAACACTGAAGCTTTCTTT

J: TRBJ2-5
D: TRBD1
size: -
V: TRBV11-2
CDR3: CASSFPTGGAQETQYF
DNA: TGTGCCAGCAGCTTTCCGACAGGGGGGGCCCAAGAGACCCAGTACTTC

J: TRBJ1-2
D: -
size: -
V: TRBV2
CDR3: CATSSSAFYTF
DNA: TGTGCCACCTCATCTTCGGCCTTCTACACCTTC

J: TRBJ2-5
D: -
size: -
V: TRBV5-4
CDR3: CASSLHSQETQYF
DNA: TGTGCCAGCAGCTTACACAGCCAAGAGACCCAGTACTTC

J: TRBJ1-2
D: TRBD1
size: medium-sized
V: TRBV9
CDR3: CASSPETGTGGYGYTF
DNA: TGTGCCAGCAGCCCGGAGACCGGGACAGGGGGTTATGGCTACACCTTC

J: TRBJ1-1
D: -
size: -
V: TRBV5-6
CDR3: CASIPRLGGMNTEAFF
DNA: TGTGCCAGCATCCCTCGCCTGGGGGGAATGAACACTGAAGCTTTCTTT

J: TRBJ2-1
D: -
size: -
V: TRBV27
CDR3: CASSLNTLAEQFF
DNA: TGTGCCAGCAGTTTAAATACGTTAGCTGAGCAGTTCTTC

J: TRBJ1-1
D: -
size: -
V: TRBV6-1
CDR3: CAAGGVLSGGEAFF
DNA: TGTGCCGCGGGGGGCGTCCTCTCAGGTGGTGAAGCTTTCTTT

J: TRBJ2-1
D: -
size: -
V: TRBV4-2
CDR3: CASSRPRGLNEQFF
DNA: TGTGCCAGCAGCCGTCCCCGGGGCCTCAATGAGCAGTTCTTC

J: TRBJ2-2
D: -
size: -
V: TRBV6-1
CDR3: CASSERATGGELFF
DNA: TGTGCCAGCAGTGAAAGGGCGACGGGCGGGGAGCTGTTTTTT

J: TRBJ1-4
D: TRBD1
size: -
V: TRBV4-1
CDR3: CASSQFPRGRDEKLFF
DNA: TGCGCCAGCAGCCAATTCCCTAGGGGGCGGGATGAAAAACTGTTTTTT

J: TRBJ1-1
D: -
size: -
V: TRBV27
CDR3: CASLGQMNTEAFF
DNA: TGTGCCAGCCTAGGACAGATGAACACTGAAGCTTTCTTT

J: TRBJ1-2
D: TRBD1
size: -
V: TRBV7-8
CDR3: CASSQKQGPFNYGYTF
DNA: TGTGCCAGCAGCCAGAAACAGGGGCCATTTAACTATGGCTACACCTTC

J: TRBJ2-7
D: TRBD2
size: -
V: TRBV19
CDR3: CASTHHVSGREGYSYEQYF
DNA: TGTGCCAGTACCCATCATGTTAGCGGGAGGGAGGGGTACTCCTACGAGCAGTACTTC

J: TRBJ2-1
D: -
size: -
V: TRBV6-1
CDR3: CASRLYVNNEQFF
DNA: TGTGCCAGCAGGCTTTACGTTAACAATGAGCAGTTCTTC

J: TRBJ1-5
D: -
size: -
V: TRBV7-6
CDR3: CASSLAQALPQHF
DNA: TGTGCCAGCAGCTTAGCACAGGCCTTGCCCCAGCATTTT

J: TRBJ1-1
D: TRBD1
size: -
V: TRBV2
CDR3: CASSEADRRQAFF
DNA: TGTGCCAGCAGTGAAGCGGACAGGCGTCAGGCTTTCTTT

J: TRBJ1-5
D: TRBD1
size: few
V: TRBV28
CDR3: CASRTGDSNQPQHF
DNA: TGTGCCAGCAGGACAGGGGATAGCAATCAGCCCCAGCATTTT

J: TRBJ2-2
D: -
size: -
V: TRBV11-2
CDR3: CASSRVTGELFF
DNA: TGTGCCAGCAGCCGCGTAACCGGGGAGCTGTTTTTT

J: TRBJ2-3
D: TRBD2
size: -
V: TRBV30
CDR3: CAWSGGGPTQYF
DNA: TGTGCCTGGAGTGGCGGGGGGCCTACGCAGTATTTT

J: TRBJ1-1
D: -
size: -
V: TRBV11-2
CDR3: CASRRVGQSVTEAFF
DNA: TGTGCCAGCAGACGAGTTGGACAGTCGGTCACTGAAGCTTTCTTT

J: TRBJ1-1
D: -
size: -
V: TRBV2
CDR3: CASRNTEAFF
DNA: TGTGCCAGCAGAAACACTGAAGCTTTCTTT

J: TRBJ2-1
D: -
size: few
V: TRBV2
CDR3: CASCNTNEQFF
DNA: TGTGCCAGCTGTAACACCAATGAGCAGTTCTTC

J: TRBJ1-2
D: -
size: -
V: TRBV6-1
CDR3: CASRIGVPGYTF
DNA: TGTGCCAGCAGGATAGGGGTTCCTGGCTACACCTTC

J: TRBJ2-2
D: -
size: -
V: TRBV14
CDR3: CASSPKWWNTGELFF
DNA: TGTGCCAGCAGCCCGAAATGGTGGAACACCGGGGAGCTGTTTTTT

J: TRBJ1-4
D: -
size: -
V: TRBV27
CDR3: CASSLWGGNEKLFF
DNA: TGTGCCAGCAGTTTATGGGGCGGGAATGAAAAACTGTTTTTT

J: TRBJ1-5
D: -
size: -
V: TRBV2
CDR3: CASSVGQLNQPQHF
DNA: TGTGCCAGCAGTGTCGGACAACTCAATCAGCCCCAGCATTTT

J: TRBJ1-6
D: -
size: -
V: TRBV7-6
CDR3: CASSRAGDSPLHF
DNA: TGTGCCAGCAGCCGGGCCGGGGACTCACCCCTCCACTTT

J: TRBJ1-5
D: -
size: few
V: TRBV4-1
CDR3: CASSGANQPQHF
DNA: TGCGCCAGCAGCGGAGCAAATCAGCCCCAGCATTTT